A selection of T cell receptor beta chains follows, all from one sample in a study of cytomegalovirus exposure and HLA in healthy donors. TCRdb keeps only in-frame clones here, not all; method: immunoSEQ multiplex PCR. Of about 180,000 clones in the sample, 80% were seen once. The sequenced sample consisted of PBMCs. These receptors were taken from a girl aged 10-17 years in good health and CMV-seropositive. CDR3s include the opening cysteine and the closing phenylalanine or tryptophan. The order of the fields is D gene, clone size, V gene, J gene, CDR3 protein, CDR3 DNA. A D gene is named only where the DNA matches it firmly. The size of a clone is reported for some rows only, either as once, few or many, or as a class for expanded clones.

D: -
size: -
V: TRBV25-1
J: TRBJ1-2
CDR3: CASRFDRHGYTF
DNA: TGTGCCAGCAGATTTGACAGGCATGGCTACACCTTC

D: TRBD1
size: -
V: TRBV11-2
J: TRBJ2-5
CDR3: CASSATGGQGGFETQYF
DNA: TGTGCCAGCAGCGCTACAGGCGGACAGGGGGGCTTTGAGACCCAGTACTTC

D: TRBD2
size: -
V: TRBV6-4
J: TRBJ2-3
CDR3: CASSEGSAGGGRTDTQYF
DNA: TGTGCCAGCAGTGAAGGGTCAGCGGGAGGGGGTCGCACAGATACGCAGTATTTT

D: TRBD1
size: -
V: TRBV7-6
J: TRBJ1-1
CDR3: CASSFGTGDTEAFF
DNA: TGTGCCAGCAGCTTTGGGACAGGGGACACTGAAGCTTTCTTT

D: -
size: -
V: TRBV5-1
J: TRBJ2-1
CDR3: CASSRKAGTSDNEQFF
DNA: TGCGCCAGCAGCCGTAAAGCAGGGACTTCAGACAATGAGCAGTTCTTC

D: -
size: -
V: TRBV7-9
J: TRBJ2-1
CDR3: CASSLKVRDSPRTYNEQFF
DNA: TGTGCCAGCAGCCTAAAGGTACGGGACTCACCGAGGACCTACAATGAGCAGTTCTTC

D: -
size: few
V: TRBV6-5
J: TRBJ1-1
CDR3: CASRGQGRGFAEAFF
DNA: TGTGCCAGCAGGGGTCAGGGGCGCGGTTTCGCTGAAGCTTTCTTT

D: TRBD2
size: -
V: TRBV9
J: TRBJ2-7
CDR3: CASSVGGTSPTYEQYF
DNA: TGTGCCAGCAGCGTTGGCGGGACTAGCCCTACCTACGAGCAGTACTTC

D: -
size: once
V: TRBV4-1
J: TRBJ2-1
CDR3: CASSPRKGLRDEQFF
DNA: TGCGCCAGCAGCCCGCGGAAGGGCCTCAGGGATGAGCAGTTCTTC

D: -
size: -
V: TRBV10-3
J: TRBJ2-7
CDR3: CAITSDGYEQYF
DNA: TGTGCCATCACTAGCGACGGCTACGAGCAGTACTTC

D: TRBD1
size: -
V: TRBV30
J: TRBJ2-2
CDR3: CAWTRTGANTGELFF
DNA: TGTGCCTGGACCCGGACAGGGGCAAACACCGGGGAGCTGTTTTTT

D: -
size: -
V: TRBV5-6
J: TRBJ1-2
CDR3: CASSTHRTYTF
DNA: TGTGCCAGCAGCACCCACAGGACCTACACCTTC

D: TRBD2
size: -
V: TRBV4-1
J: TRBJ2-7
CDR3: CASSSPGGTYEQYF
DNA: TGCGCCAGCAGCTCTCCCGGGGGGACCTACGAGCAGTACTTC

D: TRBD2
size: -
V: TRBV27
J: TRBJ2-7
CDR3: CASSPLGLAVGYEQYF
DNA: TGTGCCAGCAGTCCCCTTGGTCTAGCGGTAGGTTACGAGCAGTACTTC

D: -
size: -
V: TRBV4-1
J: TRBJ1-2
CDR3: CASQKWGGNRDYGYTF
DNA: TGCGCCAGCCAAAAGTGGGGGGGTAACAGGGACTATGGCTACACCTTC

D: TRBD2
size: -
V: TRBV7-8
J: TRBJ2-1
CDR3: CASSLVAGGPYNEQFF
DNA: TGTGCCAGCAGCTTAGTTGCGGGGGGACCCTACAATGAGCAGTTCTTC

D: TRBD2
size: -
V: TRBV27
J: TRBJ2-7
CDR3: CASSFSGRAVYEQYF
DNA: TGTGCCAGCAGTTTCAGTGGGAGGGCCGTCTACGAGCAGTACTTC

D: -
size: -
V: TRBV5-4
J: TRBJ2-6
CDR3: CASTVQGAGANVLTF
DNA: TGTGCCAGCACTGTACAGGGCGCTGGGGCCAACGTCCTGACTTTC

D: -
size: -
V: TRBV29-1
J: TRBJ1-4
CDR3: CSVELSGNEKLFF
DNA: TGCAGCGTTGAGCTAAGCGGAAATGAAAAACTGTTTTTT

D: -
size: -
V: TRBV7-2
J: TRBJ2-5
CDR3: CASSLVAGAETQYF
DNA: TGTGCCAGCAGCTTAGTTGCGGGGGCAGAGACCCAGTACTTC

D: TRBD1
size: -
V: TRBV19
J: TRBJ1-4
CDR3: CASSSSPGQHNEKLFF
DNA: TGTGCCAGTAGTTCCTCTCCGGGACAGCATAATGAAAAACTGTTTTTT

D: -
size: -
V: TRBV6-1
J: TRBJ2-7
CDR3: CASSEAQGSSYEQYF
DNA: TGTGCCAGCAGTGAAGCGCAGGGGAGCTCCTACGAGCAGTACTTC

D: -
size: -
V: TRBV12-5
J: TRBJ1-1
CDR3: CASGFNWTRNTEAFF
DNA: TGTGCTAGTGGTTTTAACTGGACACGGAACACTGAAGCTTTCTTT

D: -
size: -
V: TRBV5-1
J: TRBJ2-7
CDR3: CASSLGPDPGDEQYF
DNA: TGCGCCAGCAGCTTGGGACCGGATCCCGGGGACGAGCAGTACTTC

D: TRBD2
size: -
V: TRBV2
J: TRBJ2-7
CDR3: CASSKTSAYSYEQYF
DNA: TGTGCCAGCAGTAAAACTAGCGCCTACTCCTACGAGCAGTACTTC

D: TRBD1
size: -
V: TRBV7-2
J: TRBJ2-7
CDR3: CASSLEGQGADEQYF
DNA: TGTGCCAGCAGCTTAGAAGGACAGGGGGCCGACGAGCAGTACTTC

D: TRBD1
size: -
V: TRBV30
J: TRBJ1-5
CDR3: CAWTRQGRNQPQHF
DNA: TGTGCCTGGACCAGACAGGGGAGGAATCAGCCCCAGCATTTT

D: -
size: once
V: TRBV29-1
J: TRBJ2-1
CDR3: CSDRQVYNEQFF
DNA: TGCAGCGACAGACAGGTATACAATGAGCAGTTCTTC

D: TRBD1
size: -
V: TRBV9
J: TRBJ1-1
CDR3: CASSDGQGGKTEAFF
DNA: TGTGCCAGCAGCGACGGACAGGGAGGGAAAACTGAAGCTTTCTTT

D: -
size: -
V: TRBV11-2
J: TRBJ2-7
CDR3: CASSLVGEYEQYF
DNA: TGTGCCAGCAGCTTAGTCGGGGAATACGAGCAGTACTTC

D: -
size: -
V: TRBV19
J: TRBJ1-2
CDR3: CASSIAGAYGYTF
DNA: TGTGCCAGTAGTATAGCTGGGGCCTATGGCTACACCTTC

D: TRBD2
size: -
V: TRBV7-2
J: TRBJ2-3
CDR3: CASSLLAGGGTDTQYF
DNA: TGTGCCAGCAGCTTACTAGCGGGGGGGGGAACAGATACGCAGTATTTT

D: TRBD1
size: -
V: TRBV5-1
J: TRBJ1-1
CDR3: CASSWTGTGVNTEAFF
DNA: TGCGCCAGCAGCTGGACCGGGACAGGGGTTAACACTGAAGCTTTCTTT

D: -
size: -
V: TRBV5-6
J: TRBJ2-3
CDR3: CASSSGHSTDTQYF
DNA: TGTGCCAGCAGCTCGGGACACAGCACAGATACGCAGTATTTT

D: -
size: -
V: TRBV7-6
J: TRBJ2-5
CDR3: CASSLKGSWETQYF
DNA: TGTGCCAGCAGCTTAAAGGGGTCTTGGGAGACCCAGTACTTC

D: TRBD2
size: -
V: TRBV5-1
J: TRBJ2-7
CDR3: CASSLGRGVNEQYF
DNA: TGCGCCAGCAGCTTGGGGCGGGGGGTGAACGAGCAGTACTTC